This T cell receptor (beta chain) was observed in a study of cytomegalovirus exposure and HLA in healthy donors. Whole-study findings and limits: The study had only CMV serostatus as immune exposure information.

The PCR had 60 Vbeta and 13 Jbeta primers. The table came from immunoSEQ multiplex PCR; TCRdb's copy has only in-frame clones and leaves some out. Here the sample spans around 150,000 clones, roughly 77% being singletons. Remarks on this clone: No antigen is known for it.

The donors gave bone marrow, and they were healthy. The CDR3 contains 17 residues. Germline V gene data show CDR1 as MDHEN and CDR2 as SYDVKM. Trimming cost V 5 bases and J 2 bases; bases outside gene matches: 11. The sequencing sample was made of PBMCs. The V and J genes are TRBV28 and TRBJ2-7; 11 nucleotides align to TRBD2. The clonotype comes from a man younger than 40 in good health. CDR3 sequence reads: CASSLSLAGGPTYEQYF. CDR3 coding DNA: TGTGCCAGCAGTCTTTCTCTAGCGGGAGGCCCCACCTACGAGCAGTACTTC.